This T cell receptor beta chain was identified during a study of cytomegalovirus exposure and HLA in healthy donors. Study-wide results and caveats: Prior analysis indicated that the majority of TCR beta V segments exhibited productivity approximately 90% or approximately 30% of the time.

Trimming left V 0 bases short and J 10 bases short, with 23 bases between. This CDR3 is 17 amino acids long. The germline gives CDR1 SGHRS, CDR2 YFSETQ. As regards this clone: Antigen unknown.

With 60 Vbeta and 13 Jbeta primers, the PCR was carried out. Sequencing used immunoSEQ multiplex PCR; TCRdb keeps in-frame clones, though not all of them. The sample has about 190,000 clones, roughly four fifths seen once; the top ten hold 0.8%. The sequencing input was PBMCs. The receptor comes from a woman in her late teens or twenties in good health and CMV-seronegative. The chain carries TRBV5-1 and TRBJ2-1, with TRBD2 as a possible D gene (6 bases). CDR3 region: CASSLGVSSGTAGEQFF. The CDR3 DNA follows: TGCGCCAGCAGCTTGGGGGTGAGTAGCGGCACGGCGGGAGAGCAGTTCTTC.